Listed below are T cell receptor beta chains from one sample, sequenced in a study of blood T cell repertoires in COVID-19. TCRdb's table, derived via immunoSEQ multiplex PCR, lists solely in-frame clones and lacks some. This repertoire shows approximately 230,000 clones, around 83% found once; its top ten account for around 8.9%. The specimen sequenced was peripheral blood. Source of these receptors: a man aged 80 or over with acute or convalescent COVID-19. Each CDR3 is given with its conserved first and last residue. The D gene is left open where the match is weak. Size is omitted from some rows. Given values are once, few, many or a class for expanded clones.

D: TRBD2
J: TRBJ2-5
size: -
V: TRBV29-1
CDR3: CSVATGTSAPPGTQYF
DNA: TGCAGCGTTGCCACAGGGACTAGCGCTCCCCCGGGGACCCAGTACTTC

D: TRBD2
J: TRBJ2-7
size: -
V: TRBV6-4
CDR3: CASSAGLAGGQYEQYF
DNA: TGTGCCAGCAGTGCGGGACTAGCGGGGGGGCAGTACGAGCAGTACTTC

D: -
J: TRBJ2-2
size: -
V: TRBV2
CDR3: CASRAQGHTGELFF
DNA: TGTGCCAGCAGAGCCCAGGGGCATACCGGGGAGCTGTTTTTT

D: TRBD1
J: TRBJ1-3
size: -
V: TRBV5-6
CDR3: CASSTGTALNTIYF
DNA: TGTGCCAGCAGCACCGGGACAGCTCTAAACACCATATATTTT

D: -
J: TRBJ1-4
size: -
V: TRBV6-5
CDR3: CASSYSIRGTEKLFF
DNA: TGTGCCAGCAGTTACTCGATCCGCGGAACTGAAAAACTGTTTTTT

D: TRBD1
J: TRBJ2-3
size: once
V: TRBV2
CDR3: CASSDVRGRTDTQYF
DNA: TGTGCCAGCAGTGATGTTAGGGGGCGCACAGATACGCAGTATTTT

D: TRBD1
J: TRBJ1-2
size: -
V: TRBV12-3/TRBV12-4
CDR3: CASSHYTGGDYTF
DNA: TGTGCCAGCAGTCACTATACAGGGGGTGACTACACCTTC

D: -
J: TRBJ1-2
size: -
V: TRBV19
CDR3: CASSRFGVRLDYGYTF
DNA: TGTGCCAGTAGCCGGTTCGGCGTCAGACTCGACTATGGCTACACCTTC

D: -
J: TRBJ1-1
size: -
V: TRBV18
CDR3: CASSPDQGRATEAFF
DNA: TGTGCCAGCTCACCCGACCAGGGGCGGGCCACTGAAGCTTTCTTT

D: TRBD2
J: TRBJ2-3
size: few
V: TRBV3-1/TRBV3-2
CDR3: CASSPGLAVDTQYF
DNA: TGTGCCAGCAGCCCGGGACTAGCTGTGGATACGCAGTATTTT

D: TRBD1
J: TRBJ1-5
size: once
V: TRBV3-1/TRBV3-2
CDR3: CASSQGMGQGQPQHF
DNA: TGTGCCAGCAGCCAAGGAATGGGACAGGGACAGCCCCAGCATTTT

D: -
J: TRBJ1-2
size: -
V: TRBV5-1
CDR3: CASSFWGQGKSGYTF
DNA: TGCGCCAGCAGCTTTTGGGGCCAGGGAAAAAGTGGCTACACCTTC

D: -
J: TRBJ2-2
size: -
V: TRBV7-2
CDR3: CASSSRGLTGELFF
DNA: TGTGCCAGCAGCTCTAGAGGACTAACCGGGGAGCTGTTTTTT

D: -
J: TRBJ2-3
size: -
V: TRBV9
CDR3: CASSAGQATGTDTQYF
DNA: TGTGCCAGCAGCGCGGGACAAGCAACCGGCACAGATACGCAGTATTTT

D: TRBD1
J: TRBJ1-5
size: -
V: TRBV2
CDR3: CASSATGNQPQHF
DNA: TGTGCCAGCAGTGCGACAGGGAATCAGCCCCAGCATTTT

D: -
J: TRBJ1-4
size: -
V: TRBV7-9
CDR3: CASSLSSVEKLFF
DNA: TGTGCCAGCAGCTTAAGTTCGGTCGAAAAACTGTTTTTT

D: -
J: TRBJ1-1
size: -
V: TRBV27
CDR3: CASSSVNTEAFF
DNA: TGTGCCAGCAGTTCCGTGAACACTGAAGCTTTCTTT

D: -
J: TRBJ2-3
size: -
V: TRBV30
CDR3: CAWSPGTDTQYF
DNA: TGTGCCTGGAGTCCGGGCACAGATACGCAGTATTTT

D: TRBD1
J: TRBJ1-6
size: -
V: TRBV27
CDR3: CASSPGQGAYSPLHF
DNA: TGTGCCAGCAGTCCCGGACAGGGGGCATATTCACCCCTCCACTTT

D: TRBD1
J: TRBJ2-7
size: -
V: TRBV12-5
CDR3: CASGLMNRGQEQYF
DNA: TGTGCTAGTGGTTTGATGAACAGGGGGCAAGAGCAGTACTTC

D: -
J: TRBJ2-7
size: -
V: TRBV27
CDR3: CASSGSWAASSYEQYF
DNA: TGTGCCAGCAGTGGTTCTTGGGCTGCGAGCTCCTACGAGCAGTACTTC

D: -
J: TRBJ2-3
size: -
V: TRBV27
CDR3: CASSLSAPTDTQYF
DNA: TGTGCCAGCAGTTTATCGGCCCCCACAGATACGCAGTATTTT

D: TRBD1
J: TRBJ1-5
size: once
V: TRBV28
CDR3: CASRTGDRERQPQHF
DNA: TGTGCCAGCAGGACCGGGGACAGGGAGAGGCAGCCCCAGCATTTT

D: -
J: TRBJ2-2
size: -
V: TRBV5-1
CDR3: CASSSRVGNTGELFF
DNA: TGCGCCAGCAGCTCGCGGGTGGGGAACACCGGGGAGCTGTTTTTT

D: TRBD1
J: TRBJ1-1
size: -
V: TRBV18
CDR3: CASSPHRQGDLNTEAFF
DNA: TGTGCCAGCTCACCTCACCGACAGGGAGACCTGAACACTGAAGCTTTCTTT

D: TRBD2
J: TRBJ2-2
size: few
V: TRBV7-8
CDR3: CASSFPREGSLTGELFF
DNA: TGTGCCAGCAGCTTTCCAAGGGAGGGCAGTTTGACCGGGGAGCTGTTTTTT

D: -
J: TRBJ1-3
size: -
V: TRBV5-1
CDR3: CASSLDGISGNTIYF
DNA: TGCGCCAGCAGCCTGGACGGGATCTCTGGAAACACCATATATTTT

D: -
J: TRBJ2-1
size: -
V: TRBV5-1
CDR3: CASSFRDWGFEQFF
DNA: TGCGCCAGCAGCTTTCGGGACTGGGGGTTTGAGCAGTTCTTC

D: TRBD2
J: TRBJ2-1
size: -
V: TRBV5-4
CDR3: CASSLSLLAGGSSYNEQFF
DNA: TGTGCCAGCAGCTTGTCCCTCCTAGCGGGAGGGAGTTCCTACAATGAGCAGTTCTTC

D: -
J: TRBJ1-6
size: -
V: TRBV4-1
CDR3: CASSQGHGGNSPLHF
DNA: TGCGCCAGCAGCCAAGGGCACGGCGGGAATTCACCCCTCCACTTT

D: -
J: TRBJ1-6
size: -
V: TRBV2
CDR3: CASSEGADNSPLHF
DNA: TGTGCCAGCAGTGAAGGTGCAGATAATTCACCCCTCCACTTT